The subject of this entry is one TCR beta chain. Those enrolled in Seattle joined during active infection and were followed longitudinally afterward. The source of the sample is a study of blood T cell repertoires in COVID-19. Study overall: Samples of COVID-19 (acute and convalescent) were obtained from the United States, Italy and Spain. PBMCs, B-cell-depleted T cells, or T cells were the source of the cDNA or gDNA that made up the material.

Germline V CDR1 and CDR2: KGHDR, SFDVKD. The CDR3 contains 15 residues. Trimming at V came to 4 bases and at J to 7 bases, leaving 6 bases not matched to a gene. Original analysis: Nucleated cell counts were estimated from reference gene primer amplification. Clones were read by immunoSEQ multiplex PCR, and TCRdb kept only the in-frame ones, dropping some. V, J and clone size reflect that table, while D and trimming were determined from the DNA. This sample has approximately 250,000 clones, with 80% to 90% found just once. This TCR was recovered from a woman aged 70-85 years with COVID-19, enrolled during active disease. This sequence joins TRBV24-1 and TRBJ1-4, with 9 bases lining up with TRBD1. What was sequenced was peripheral blood. CDR3 bases: TGTGCCACCAGTGAACTGGACAGGGGCGTTGAAAAACTGTTTTTT. Amino acid sequence: CATSELDRGVEKLFF.